These 16 T cell receptor beta chains were all obtained from the same sample, sequenced in a study of T cell responses to AZD1222 COVID-19 vaccine. Here immunoSEQ multiplex PCR was the method, and the copy in TCRdb shows in-frame clones only, minus some. The repertoire holds about 140,000 clones, with approximately 90% as singletons. The specimen was peripheral blood, collected on day 0 of AZD1222 vaccination. These receptors were collected from an adult in good health.

V and J are TRBV4-3 and TRBJ1-6; perhaps TRBD1 as D (6 bases). Trimming cost V 4 bases and J 10 bases, with 17 bases left between them. The CDR3 is 15 residues long. Germline CDR1 reads LGHNA; CDR2 reads YSLEER. The CDR3 coding sequence is TGCGCCAGCAGCCTGCAGGGGAGAGGTAACTCACCCCTCCACTTT. Protein sequence: CASSLQGRGNSPLHF.

This clone was counted a single time. This sequence joins TRBV14 and TRBJ1-1; a weak D match, TRBD1 (6 bases). The germline V gene encodes CDR1 SGHDN and CDR2 FVKESK. CDR3 length equals 14 residues. The V and J ends lost 6 bases and 4 bases respectively, with 15 bases between them. The DNA of the CDR3 is TGTGCCAGCAGGGGAACGGGGGCGGGCACTGAAGCTTTCTTT. Amino acids: CASRGTGAGTEAFF.

V gene TRBV19 combines with J gene TRBJ2-7, with a weak D call TRBD2 (5 bases). This CDR3 spans 14 amino acids. Germline V gene data show CDR1 as LNHDA and CDR2 as SQIVND (reference sequence). V was trimmed by 11 bases and J by 1 base, leaving 18 bases between them. The CDR3 sequence is CASSRSVHSYEQYF. The CDR3 nucleotides are TGTGCCTCCTCCCGTAGCGTTCATTCCTACGAGCAGTACTTC.

The gene calls are TRBV5-1 and TRBJ1-1, with D uncertain. V lost 2 bases to trimming and J lost 2 bases, with 13 bases between them. Germline loops: CDR1 SGHRS, CDR2 YFSETQ. This CDR3 is built from 15 residues. The CDR3 DNA is TGCGCCAGCAGCTTAGGGTCACGACTTAACACTGAAGCTTTCTTT. Translating it yields CASSLGSRLNTEAFF.

V and J are TRBV18 and TRBJ1-3; D gene ambiguous. The length of the CDR3 is 15 residues. Deletions cut 3 bases from V and 2 bases from J, with 11 bases between. Germline CDR1 KGHSH, CDR2 LQKENI. CDR3 DNA: TGTGCCAGCTCACCGGATGGTGTGACTGGAAACACCATATATTTT. This translates into CASSPDGVTGNTIYF.

The V call is TRBV3-1 (or the pseudogene TRBV3-2), the J call TRBJ1-6; D gene uncertain. The CDR3 is 14 amino acids. CDR1 and CDR2 (germline): LGHDT, YNNKEL (reference sequence). The V end was cut by 1 base, the J end by 11 bases, with 12 bases between. Here the CDR3 reads CASSQVFGVPPLHF. The CDR3 coding sequence is TGTGCCAGCAGCCAAGTTTTTGGTGTGCCACCCCTCCACTTT.

The V and J genes are TRBV12-3 or TRBV12-4 and TRBJ1-1; D is unresolved. The CDR3 is 13 residues long. The V and J ends lost 6 bases and 7 bases respectively, with 15 bases between them. CDR3 protein: CASSNQGSIEAFF. CDR3 in DNA: TGTGCCAGCAGCAATCAAGGGAGTATTGAAGCTTTCTTT.

This rearrangement joins TRBV19 to TRBJ1-5, with a possible D match to TRBD1 (5 bases). Per the germline V gene, CDR1 is LNHDA and CDR2 is SQIVND (reference sequence). Trimming shortened V by 7 bases and J by 3 bases, and 13 bases separated the two germline ends. This CDR3 region has 14 residues. The CDR3 loop is CASNPGLINQPQHF. The CDR3 nucleotides are TGTGCCAGTAACCCGGGACTGATCAATCAGCCCCAGCATTTT.

This sequence joins TRBV2 and TRBJ2-5; TRBD1 agrees at 7 bases. From germline, CDR1 is SNHLY and CDR2 FYNNEI. There are 12 residues in the CDR3. With 9 bases clipped from V and 0 bases from J, the junction kept 1 base outside the gene matches. For the CDR3, the DNA is TGTGCCAGTACAGGGGACCAAGAGACCCAGTACTTC. Amino acids: CASTGDQETQYF. Full variable domain (rest looked up from reference TRBV2 and TRBJ2-5): EPEVTQTPSHQVTQMGQEVILRCVPISNHLYFYWYRQILGQKVEFLVSFYNNEISEKSEIFDDQFSVERPDGSNFTLKIRSTKLEDSAMYFCASTGDQETQYFGPGTRLLVL.

The chain uses TRBV27 and TRBJ1-2; 9 bases line up with TRBD1. Germline-derived CDR1 and CDR2 are MNHEY and SMNVEV (reference sequence). With V trimmed by 5 bases and J by 8 bases, 6 bases remained unmatched. CDR3 length: 13 residues. The CDR3, as DNA: TGTGCCAGCAGTCTCTACAGGGGGCTAGGCTACACCTTC. Amino acids: CASSLYRGLGYTF.

CDR3 sequence (DNA): TGCGCCAGCAGCCAAGCCCAGGGGTACCAAGAGACCCAGTACTTC. Residues: CASSQAQGYQETQYF. The chain carries TRBV4-3 and TRBJ2-5, with D possibly matching TRBD1 (6 bases). The CDR3 contains 15 residues. Germline V gene sequence: CDR1 LGHNA, CDR2 YSLEER. V was clipped by 1 base and J by 0 bases, with 9 bases between them.

The chain links TRBV5-4 to TRBJ1-1; D unresolved. CDR3 size: 14 residues. Germline CDR1 reads SGHNT; CDR2 reads YYREEE (reference sequence). The V gene lost 5 bases and the J gene lost 5 bases, with 16 bases spanning the gap. The CDR3 DNA is TGTGCCAGCAGACCCGCAAGGGCCCTGACTGAAGCTTTCTTT. This codes for CASRPARALTEAFF.

The rearrangement links TRBV6-4 to TRBJ2-7; no clear D. The CDR3 totals 10 residues. V gave up 5 bases and J gave up 9 bases, with 8 bases separating them. Germline values: CDR1 MRHNA, CDR2 SNTAGT. CDR3 amino acids: CASSHLGQYF. The CDR3 DNA is TGTGCCAGCAGTCATCTCGGGCAGTACTTC.

The chain recombines TRBV2 with TRBJ1-4; weak D call: TRBD1 (6 bases). Deletions cut 6 bases from V and 3 bases from J, with 11 bases between. The CDR3 is 14 amino acids. The V gene's germline CDR1 is SNHLY and CDR2 FYNNEI. Written as DNA, the CDR3 is TGTGCCAGCAGACAGGGTCTGGCTAATGAAAAACTGTTTTTT. It codes for CASRQGLANEKLFF.

The chain recombines TRBV6-1 with TRBJ1-2; D is unclear. Trimming took 3 bases from V and 5 from J, leaving 7 bases between them. The CDR3 consists of 12 residues. Germline-derived CDR1 and CDR2 are MNHNS and SASEGT. CDR3 loop: CASSEDRYGYTF. CDR3 nucleotide sequence: TGTGCCAGCAGTGAGGACCGGTATGGCTACACCTTC.

The chain couples TRBV27 to TRBJ2-7, with a possible D match to TRBD1 (5 bases). The CDR3 has 13 residues. The germline V gene has CDR1 MNHEY and CDR2 SMNVEV (reference sequence). V gave up 4 bases and J gave up 4 bases, with 11 bases separating them. The CDR3: CASSWGREYEQYF. The CDR3 DNA reads TGTGCCAGCAGTTGGGGCAGAGAATACGAGCAGTACTTC.